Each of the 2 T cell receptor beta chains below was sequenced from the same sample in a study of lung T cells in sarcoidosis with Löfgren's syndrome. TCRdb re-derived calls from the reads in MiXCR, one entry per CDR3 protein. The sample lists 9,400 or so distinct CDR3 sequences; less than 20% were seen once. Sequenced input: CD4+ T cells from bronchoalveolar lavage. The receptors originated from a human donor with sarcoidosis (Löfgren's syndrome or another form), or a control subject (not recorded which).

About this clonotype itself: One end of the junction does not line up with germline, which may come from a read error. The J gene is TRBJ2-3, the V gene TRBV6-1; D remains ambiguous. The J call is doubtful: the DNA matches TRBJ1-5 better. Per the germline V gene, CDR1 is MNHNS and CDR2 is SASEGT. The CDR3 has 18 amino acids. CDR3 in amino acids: CAGSLSAPFSGGADTQHF. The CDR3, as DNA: TGTGCCGGCAGTCTCAGCGCCCCTTTCAGCGGCGGCGCAGATACGCAGCATTTT.

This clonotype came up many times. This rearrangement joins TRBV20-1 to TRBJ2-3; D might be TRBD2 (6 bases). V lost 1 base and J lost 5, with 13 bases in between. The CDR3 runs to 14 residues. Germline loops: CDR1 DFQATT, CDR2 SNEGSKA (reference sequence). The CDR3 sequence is CSARAPGVGDTQYF. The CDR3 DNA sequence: TGCAGTGCTAGAGCGCCGGGAGTTGGAGATACGCAGTATTTT.